This entry lists 18 T cell receptor beta chains sequenced from one sample in a study of blood T cell repertoires in COVID-19 (dated by TCRdb to 2020 to 2022). The protocol used for the library was the immunoSEQ multiplex PCR assay. Drawn from immuneACCESS, this table holds only the in-frame rearrangements with V and J called that TCRdb kept. Clones are partly lost; checked studies trace under half to an unresolved V gene and leave the rest unexplained. Here the sample has 250,000 to 350,000 clones; roughly 90% occur a single time. The ten largest clonotypes hold 12% of the sample. The sample comprised peripheral blood. These receptors were collected from a woman aged 55 to 70 with acute or convalescent COVID-19.

The chain recombines TRBV28 with TRBJ1-4; D is possibly TRBD1 (5 bases). CDR1 MDHEN and CDR2 SYDVKM come from the germline V gene. V shed 8 bases and J shed 7 bases, with 14 bases lying between them. This CDR3 spans 13 amino acids. CDR3 nucleotide sequence: TGTGCCAGCGGAGGAGGGGTGGGTGAAAAACTGTTTTTT. Its translation: CASGGGVGEKLFF.

The gene calls are TRBV20-1 and TRBJ2-7; a weak D match, TRBD2 (5 bases). Trimming stripped 6 bases from V and 13 bases from J, with 19 bases between. CDR1 is DFQATT and CDR2 is SNEGSKA in the germline V gene (reference sequence). This CDR3 is built from 11 residues. CDR3 in DNA: TGCAGTGCCCGAGGGTCAGATGGCGGCTACTTC. This translates into CSARGSDGGYF.

The J gene is TRBJ1-4, the V gene TRBV5-1; 12 nucleotides match TRBD1. The germline V gene has CDR1 SGHRS and CDR2 YFSETQ. This CDR3 contains 14 residues. V lost 5 bases, J lost 6 bases, and 2 bases stayed unmatched. CDR3 amino acids: CASRRDRGHEKLFF. CDR3 bases: TGCGCCAGCAGGAGGGACAGGGGGCATGAAAAACTGTTTTTT.

This clone appeared once. The chain combines TRBV5-1 with TRBJ2-1, with D perhaps matching TRBD2 (5 bases). CDR1 and CDR2 from the germline V gene are SGHRS and YFSETQ. Trimming removed 0 bases at V and 2 bases at J, with 12 bases between. The CDR3 spans 16 residues. The DNA of the CDR3 is TGCGCCAGCAGCTTGGGGCCCCGGCGGGCCTACAATGAGCAGTTCTTC. Amino acid sequence: CASSLGPRRAYNEQFF.

CDR3 protein: CASSIDTRSGNTIYF. DNA of the CDR3: TGTGCCAGTAGTATTGACACCCGCTCTGGAAACACCATATATTTT. The chain combines TRBV19 with TRBJ1-3; no definite D call. CDR1 is LNHDA, CDR2 SQIVND, per germline (reference sequence). V was clipped by 3 bases and J by 0 bases, with 9 bases between them. This CDR3 contains 15 residues.

The rearrangement links TRBV3-1 (or the pseudogene TRBV3-2) to TRBJ2-1; D not certain. Trimming shortened V by 1 base and J by 10 bases, and 5 bases separated the two germline ends. Germline V CDR1 and CDR2: LGHDT, YNNKEL (reference sequence). The CDR3 runs to 11 residues. The CDR3 loop is CASSQVQEQFF. For the CDR3, the DNA is TGTGCCAGCAGCCAAGTGCAGGAGCAGTTCTTC.

This clone has only a few counts. This chain uses TRBV2 with TRBJ1-5; D unclear. Germline V gene sequence: CDR1 SNHLY, CDR2 FYNNEI. The V end was cut by 0 bases, the J end by 6 bases, with 9 bases between. CDR3 size: 14 residues. CDR3 in DNA: TGTGCCAGCAGTGAAGCCGGACTTCCTCAGCCCCAGCATTTT. Its translation: CASSEAGLPQPQHF.

The table lists this clone with a count of one. V and J are TRBV6-6 and TRBJ2-7, with D tentatively TRBD2 (5 bases). Germline values: CDR1 MNHNY, CDR2 SVGAGI (reference sequence). V dropped 8 bases and J dropped 0 bases, with 11 bases sitting between them. The CDR3 totals 13 residues. CDR3 sequence reads: CASREGSSYEQYF. DNA of the CDR3: TGTGCCAGCCGGGAAGGCAGCTCCTACGAGCAGTACTTC.

This chain connects TRBV28 to TRBJ1-5; TRBD1 matches at 10 bases. Per the germline V gene, CDR1 is MDHEN and CDR2 is SYDVKM. CDR3 length equals 16 residues. V gave up 2 bases and J gave up 5 bases; unmatched junction bases: 6. The CDR3 DNA is TGTGCCAGCAGTTTAGGGACAGGGGCTCGCCATCAGCCCCAGCATTTT. Translating gives CASSLGTGARHQPQHF.

The chain couples TRBV4-3 to TRBJ1-2; 10 bases fit TRBD1. Germline CDR1 reads LGHNA; CDR2 reads YSLEER. The V segment lost 4 bases and the J segment 4 bases; nucleotides outside the gene matches: 6. The CDR3 runs 15 residues. CDR3: CASSPDRGRGYGYTF. The CDR3 nucleotides are TGCGCCAGCAGCCCAGACAGGGGGCGAGGCTATGGCTACACCTTC.

J is TRBJ2-1 and V is TRBV4-3; no clear D. Germline loops: CDR1 LGHNA, CDR2 YSLEER. V was shortened by 1 base and J by 0 bases, with 7 bases between the two germline ends. The CDR3 sequence is 15 residues long. This chain's CDR3 is CASSQAESSYNEQFF. DNA of the CDR3: TGCGCCAGCAGCCAAGCAGAAAGCTCCTACAATGAGCAGTTCTTC.

This rearrangement joins TRBV2 to TRBJ2-7, with TRBD1 matching over 12 bases. Germline lookup yields CDR1 SNHLY and CDR2 FYNNEI. The CDR3 covers 15 residues. Trimming cost V 6 bases and J 7 bases; bases outside gene matches: 10. The CDR3, as DNA: TGTGCCAGCAGCGCCCGGGACAGGGGGCGCGTGGAGCAGTACTTC. Translating gives CASSARDRGRVEQYF.

The chain joins TRBV7-8 to TRBJ2-3; D is unclear. The germline CDR1 and CDR2 sequences are SGHVS and FQNEAQ. The CDR3 totals 12 residues. V was pared by 5 bases and J by 3 bases, with 6 bases between. The CDR3 DNA sequence: TGTGCCAGCAGCCTACTGACAGATACGCAGTATTTT. As protein: CASSLLTDTQYF.

CDR3 amino acids: CASSWDSGSGGELFF. The DNA of the CDR3 is TGTGCCAGCAGCTGGGATAGCGGGAGTGGCGGGGAGCTGTTTTTT. The chain is built from TRBV7-6 and TRBJ2-2; TRBD2 matches at 9 bases. Germline CDR1 SGHVS, CDR2 FNYEAQ. This CDR3 region has 15 residues. V was clipped by 4 bases and J by 7 bases; unmatched bases: 7.

The genes are TRBV6-5 and TRBJ1-1; TRBD1 is a possible D gene (6 bases). The CDR3 extends over 15 amino acids. The germline CDR1 and CDR2 sequences are MNHEY and SVGAGI. CDR3 protein: CAEGPTGSLNTEAFF. CDR3 DNA sequence: TGTGCTGAGGGGCCAACAGGGTCTTTGAACACTGAAGCTTTCTTT.

V is TRBV7-2 and J is TRBJ1-1; D is possibly TRBD1 (6 bases). Deletions cut 5 bases from V and 3 bases from J, with 16 bases between. CDR3 length: 15 amino acids. The germline CDR1 and CDR2 sequences are SGHTA and FQGNSA. The DNA for the CDR3 is TGTGCCAGCAGCGAAGAGACAGGTTCTTACACTGAAGCTTTCTTT. Translating gives CASSEETGSYTEAFF.

The rearrangement links TRBV3-1 (or the pseudogene TRBV3-2) to TRBJ1-3, with 10 nucleotides matching TRBD1. The CDR3 runs to 15 residues. In germline, CDR1 is LGHDT, CDR2 YNNKEL (reference sequence). V trimming: 5 bases; J trimming: 3 bases; junction bases outside the gene matches: 4. The CDR3 spells CASSTTGGGGNTIYF. CDR3 nucleotide sequence: TGTGCCAGCAGCACGACAGGGGGCGGTGGAAACACCATATATTTT.

The V and J genes are TRBV5-1 and TRBJ1-1; maybe TRBD1 (6 bases). CDR3 length: 13 residues. Germline V CDR1 and CDR2: SGHRS, YFSETQ. V dropped 4 bases and J dropped 11 bases, with 18 bases sitting between them. CDR3 sequence reads: CASSPYLTGNAFF. In nucleotides, the CDR3 is TGCGCCAGCAGCCCCTACCTCACAGGGAACGCTTTCTTT.